Here is one TCR beta chain with its context. Its antigen is currently unknown. This CDR3 has 15 amino acids. In germline, CDR1 is MDHEN, CDR2 SYDVKM. The junction had 9 bases not matched to a gene; V was cut back by 6 bases and J by 6 bases. This sample is drawn from a study of response to subunit inactivated influenza vaccine. The study, taken as a whole, reports: The authors put forward the suggestion that each seasonal influenza vaccination may bring in only a limited number of new T cells.

From the RT-PCR reads, TCRdb called clonotypes with MiXCR, one entry per CDR3 protein. The table has about 500,000 distinct CDR3 sequences, approximately 15% seen once. The source was CD4+ T cells sorted from PBMCs, collected roughly 24 months after vaccination. This clonotype was obtained from a man aged 50 to 69 who received an inactivated influenza vaccine. V usage is TRBV28 and J usage is TRBJ2-2; the match to TRBD1 covers 8 bases. The CDR3, as DNA: TGTGCCAGCAGCTCCGGGGCAGGGGGCCCCGGGGAGCTGTTTTTT. It encodes CASSSGAGGPGELFF.